This T cell receptor beta chain is from a study of shared clonotypes between healthy human individuals. From germline, CDR1 is SGHTA and CDR2 FQGNSA. With 3 bases removed from V and 3 bases from J, the gap between germline ends came to 12 bases. The CDR3 consists of 14 residues. Positive CCR7 selection of CD45RO-negative cells yielded the naive CD8 cells, and terminally differentiated effector memory CD45RA+ cells were excluded. The donors were adults (healthy and HIV-negative) with no recent acute infections or vaccinations. The method was immunoSEQ multiplex PCR; TCRdb's version includes in-frame clones alone and lacks a portion of them. The sample has millions of clones; less than 95% are singletons.

The material sequenced was naive CD8+ T cells sorted from blood. The sequence was collected from a man between 18 and 35 years old in good health. The chain joins TRBV7-2 to TRBJ2-7; possibly TRBD1 for D (7 bases). This CDR3 reads CASSFGQEGYEQYF. The CDR3 DNA follows: TGTGCCAGCAGCTTCGGACAGGAGGGCTACGAGCAGTACTTC.